This TCR beta chain was profiled in a study of monozygotic twins with inflammatory bowel disease. This CDR3 comprises 11 residues. Germline-derived CDR1 and CDR2 are DFQATT and SNEGSKA (reference sequence). TCRdb reanalyzed the 5' RACE reads and collapses them to one entry per CDR3 protein, without DNA. This sample's table reports 350,000 to 550,000 distinct CDR3 sequences. This receptor was identified in a human donor with ulcerative colitis or Crohn's disease, or a healthy co-twin of an affected twin (not recorded which). The V call is TRBV20-1, the J call TRBJ1-2. The source material was blood. The CDR3 is CSARVGYGYTF.